The clone carrying this T cell receptor (beta chain) was observed a few times. Its antigen is as yet unknown. The V and J ends lost 3 bases and 7 bases respectively, with 9 bases between them. Germline V CDR1 and CDR2: MNHNS, SASEGT. The CDR3 is made up of 13 amino acids. This entry is derived from a study of T cell responses to AZD1222 COVID-19 vaccine. Sequenced by immunoSEQ multiplex PCR; TCRdb stores in-frame clones only, minus some. The sample includes tens of thousands of clones, approximately 80% of them seen just once. Study-level results: At study baseline, merely about 6 AZD1222 recipients were seropositive. Vaccine-associated CD4 TCRs ranged over spike, dominating at 160-218 and 743-854.

The sample in question was peripheral blood, obtained 28 days after the second AZD1222 dose. The clonotype originates from an adult who received the AZD1222 COVID-19 vaccine. The rearrangement uses TRBV6-1 and TRBJ2-2; a weak D match, TRBD1 (6 bases). The CDR3 DNA is TGTGCCAGCAGTGAGAGGGGGATCGGGGAGCTGTTTTTT. Translation: CASSERGIGELFF.